This T cell receptor (beta chain) was identified in a study of Ad26.COV2.S vaccination and SARS-CoV-2 variants. Looking at the study overall: Ad26.COV2.S shots went into the muscle once or twice, 56 days apart.

Indicated treatment: some 20 received Ad26.COV2.S at low or high dose, single or two shots; roughly 5 received placebo; per-sample allocation not given. Sample collection was performed on day 63 after the first vaccine or placebo injection. Germline loops: CDR1 MDHEN, CDR2 SYDVKM. CDR3 length equals 16 residues. V dropped 1 base and J dropped 2 bases, with 15 bases sitting between them. The data were produced by immunoSEQ multiplex PCR, yet TCRdb's version contains in-frame clones alone and is incomplete. The table lists roughly 300,000 clones, about 87% of them singletons. Sequenced material: peripheral blood, taken in a trial of Ad26.COV2.S vaccine versus placebo. The clonotype was recovered from a person aged 18-65 years who received the Ad26.COV2.S COVID-19 vaccine or a placebo. V and J are TRBV28 and TRBJ2-7; D possibly corresponds to TRBD1 (6 bases). The CDR3 sequence: CASSLSGVGGPYEQYF. The CDR3 DNA reads TGTGCCAGCAGTTTATCAGGGGTTGGGGGACCCTACGAGCAGTACTTC. Filled out from reference TRBV28 and TRBJ2-7, the complete variable domain reads DVKVTQSSRYLVKRTGEKVFLECVQDMDHENMFWYRQDPGLGLRLIYFSYDVKMKEKGDIPEGYSVSREKKERFSLILESASTNQTSMYLCASSLSGVGGPYEQYFGPGTRLTVT.